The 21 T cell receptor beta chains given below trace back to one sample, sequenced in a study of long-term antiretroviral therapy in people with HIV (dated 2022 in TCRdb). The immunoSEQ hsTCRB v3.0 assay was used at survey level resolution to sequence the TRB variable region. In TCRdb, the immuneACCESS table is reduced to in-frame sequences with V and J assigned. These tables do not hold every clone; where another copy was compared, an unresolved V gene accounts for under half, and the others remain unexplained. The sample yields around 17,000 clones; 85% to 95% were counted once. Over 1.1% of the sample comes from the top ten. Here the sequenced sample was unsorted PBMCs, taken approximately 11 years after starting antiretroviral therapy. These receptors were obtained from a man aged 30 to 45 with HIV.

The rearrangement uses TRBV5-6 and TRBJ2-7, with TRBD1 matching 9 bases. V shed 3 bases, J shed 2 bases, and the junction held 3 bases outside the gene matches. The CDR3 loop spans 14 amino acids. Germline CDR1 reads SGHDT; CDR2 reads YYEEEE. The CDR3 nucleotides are TGTGCCAGCAGCTCACGACAGGGGGCCTACGAGCAGTACGTC. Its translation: CASSSRQGAYEQYV.

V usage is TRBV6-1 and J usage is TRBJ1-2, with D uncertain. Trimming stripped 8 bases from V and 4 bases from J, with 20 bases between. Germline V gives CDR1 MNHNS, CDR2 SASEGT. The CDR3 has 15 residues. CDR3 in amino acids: CASGPRPSGTYGYTF. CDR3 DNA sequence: TGTGCCAGCGGTCCGAGGCCCTCGGGCACCTATGGCTACACCTTC.

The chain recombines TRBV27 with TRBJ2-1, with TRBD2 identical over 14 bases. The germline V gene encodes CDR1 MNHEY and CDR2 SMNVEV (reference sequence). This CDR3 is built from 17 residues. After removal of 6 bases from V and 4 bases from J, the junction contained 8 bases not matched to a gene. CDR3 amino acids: CASSGLAGGEGYNEQFF. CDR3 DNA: TGTGCCAGCAGCGGACTAGCGGGGGGAGAAGGGTACAATGAGCAGTTCTTC.

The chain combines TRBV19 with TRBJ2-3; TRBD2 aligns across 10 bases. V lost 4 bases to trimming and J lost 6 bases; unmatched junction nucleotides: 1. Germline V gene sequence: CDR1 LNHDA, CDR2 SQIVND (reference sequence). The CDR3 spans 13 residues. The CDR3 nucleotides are TGTGCCAGTAGTACGGGACTAGCGGATACGCAGTATTTT. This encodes CASSTGLADTQYF.

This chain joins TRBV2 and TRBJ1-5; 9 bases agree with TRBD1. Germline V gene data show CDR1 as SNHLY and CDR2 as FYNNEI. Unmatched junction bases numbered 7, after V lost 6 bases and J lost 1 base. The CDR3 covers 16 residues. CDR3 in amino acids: CASSWGQGMSNQPQHF. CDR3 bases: TGTGCCAGCAGCTGGGGACAGGGAATGAGCAATCAGCCCCAGCATTTT.

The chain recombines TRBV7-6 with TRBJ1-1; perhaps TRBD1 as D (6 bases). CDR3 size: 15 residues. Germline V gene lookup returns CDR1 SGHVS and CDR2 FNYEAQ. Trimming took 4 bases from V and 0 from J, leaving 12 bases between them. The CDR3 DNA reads TGTGCCAGCAGCTACCGGGACACTATGAACACTGAAGCTTTCTTT. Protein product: CASSYRDTMNTEAFF.

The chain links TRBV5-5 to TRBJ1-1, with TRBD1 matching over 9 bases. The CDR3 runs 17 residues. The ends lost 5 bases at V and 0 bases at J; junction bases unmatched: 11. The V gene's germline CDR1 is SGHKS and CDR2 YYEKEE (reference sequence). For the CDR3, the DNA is TGTGCCAGCAGGTTAGGACAGGGGTCGTATCTGAACACTGAAGCTTTCTTT. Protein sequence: CASRLGQGSYLNTEAFF.

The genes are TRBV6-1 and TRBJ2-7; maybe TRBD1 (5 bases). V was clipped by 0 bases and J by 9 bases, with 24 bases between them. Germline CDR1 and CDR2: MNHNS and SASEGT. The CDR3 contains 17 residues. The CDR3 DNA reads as TGTGCCAGCAGTGAAGCTGCAGGTCGGGTCTTAGGTGGGGCGCAGTACTTC. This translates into CASSEAAGRVLGGAQYF.

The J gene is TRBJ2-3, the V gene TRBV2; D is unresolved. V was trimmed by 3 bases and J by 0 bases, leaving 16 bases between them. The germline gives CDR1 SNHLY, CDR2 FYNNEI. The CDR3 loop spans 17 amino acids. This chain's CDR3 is CASSERSYDASTDTQYF. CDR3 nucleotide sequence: TGTGCCAGCAGTGAGAGATCCTACGATGCTAGCACAGATACGCAGTATTTT.

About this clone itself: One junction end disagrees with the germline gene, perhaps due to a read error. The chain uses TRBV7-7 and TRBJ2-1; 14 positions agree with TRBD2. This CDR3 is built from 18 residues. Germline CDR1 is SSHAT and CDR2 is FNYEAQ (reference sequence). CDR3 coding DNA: TGTGCTAGCAGCACCGAAACCCCCGGGACTAGCGGGGGCAATGAGCAGTTCTTC. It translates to CASSTETPGTSGGNEQFF.

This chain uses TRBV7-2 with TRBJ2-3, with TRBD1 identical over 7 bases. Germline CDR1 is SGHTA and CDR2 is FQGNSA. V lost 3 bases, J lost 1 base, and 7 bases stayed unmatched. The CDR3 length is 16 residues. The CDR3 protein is CASSFAGQGGTDTQYF. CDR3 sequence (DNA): TGTGCCAGCAGCTTCGCAGGGCAGGGGGGCACAGATACGCAGTATTTT.

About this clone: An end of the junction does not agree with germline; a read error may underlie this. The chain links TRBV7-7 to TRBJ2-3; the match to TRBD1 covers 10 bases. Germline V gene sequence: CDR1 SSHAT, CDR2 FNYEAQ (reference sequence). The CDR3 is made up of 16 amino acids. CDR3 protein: CASSLSPGQGTDTQYF. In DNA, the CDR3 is TGTGCTAGCAGCTTGTCCCCGGGACAGGGGACAGATACGCAGTATTTT.

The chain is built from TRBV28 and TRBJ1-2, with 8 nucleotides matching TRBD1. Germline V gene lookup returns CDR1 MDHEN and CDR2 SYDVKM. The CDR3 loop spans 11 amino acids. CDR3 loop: CATRGLSGYTF. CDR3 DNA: TGTGCGACCAGGGGGCTCAGTGGCTACACCTTC.

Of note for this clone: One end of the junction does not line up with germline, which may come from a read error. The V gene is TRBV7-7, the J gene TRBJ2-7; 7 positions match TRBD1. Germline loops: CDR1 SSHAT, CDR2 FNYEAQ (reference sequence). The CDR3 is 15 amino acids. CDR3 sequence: CASSRRQGPLYEQYF. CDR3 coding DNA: TGTGCTAGCAGCCGCAGACAGGGTCCCCTTTACGAGCAGTACTTC. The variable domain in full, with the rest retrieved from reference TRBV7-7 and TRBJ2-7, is GAGVSQSPRYKVTKRGQDVTLRCDPISSHATLYWYQQALGQGPEFLTYFNYEAQPDKSGLPSDRFSAERPEGSISTLTIQRTEQRDSAMYRCASSRRQGPLYEQYFGPGTRLTVT.

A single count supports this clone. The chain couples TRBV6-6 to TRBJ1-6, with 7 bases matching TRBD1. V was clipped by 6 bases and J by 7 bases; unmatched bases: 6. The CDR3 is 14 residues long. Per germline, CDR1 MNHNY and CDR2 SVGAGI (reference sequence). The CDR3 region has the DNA TGTGCCAGCAGCCCACAGACAGGGAATTCACCCCTCCACTTT. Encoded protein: CASSPQTGNSPLHF.

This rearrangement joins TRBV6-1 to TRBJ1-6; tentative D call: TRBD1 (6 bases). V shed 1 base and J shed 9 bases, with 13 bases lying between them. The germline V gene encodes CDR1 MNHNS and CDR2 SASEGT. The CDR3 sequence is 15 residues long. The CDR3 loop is CASSEEGGGGSPLHF. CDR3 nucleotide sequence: TGTGCCAGCAGTGAAGAAGGGGGGGGTGGTTCACCCCTCCACTTT.

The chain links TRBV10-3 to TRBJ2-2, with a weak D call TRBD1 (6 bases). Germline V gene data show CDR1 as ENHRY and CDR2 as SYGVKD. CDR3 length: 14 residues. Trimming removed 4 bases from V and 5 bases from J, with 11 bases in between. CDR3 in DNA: TGTGCCATCAGTGCCGACAGGTCTACCGGGGAGCTGTTTTTT. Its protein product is CAISADRSTGELFF.

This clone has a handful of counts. Here the CDR3 DNA reads TGTGCCAGCAGTGAGCTATCCCCTAATTCACCCCTCCACTTT. Protein sequence: CASSELSPNSPLHF. V is TRBV2 and J is TRBJ1-6; D is undetermined. The germline CDR1 and CDR2 sequences are SNHLY and FYNNEI. V gave up 3 bases and J gave up 6 bases, with 9 bases separating them. The CDR3 length is 14 residues.

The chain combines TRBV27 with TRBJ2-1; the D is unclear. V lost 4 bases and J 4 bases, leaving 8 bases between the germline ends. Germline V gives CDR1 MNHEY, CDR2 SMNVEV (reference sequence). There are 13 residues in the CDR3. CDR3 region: CASSYKSYNEQFF. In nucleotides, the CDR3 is TGTGCCAGCAGTTATAAGTCTTACAATGAGCAGTTCTTC.

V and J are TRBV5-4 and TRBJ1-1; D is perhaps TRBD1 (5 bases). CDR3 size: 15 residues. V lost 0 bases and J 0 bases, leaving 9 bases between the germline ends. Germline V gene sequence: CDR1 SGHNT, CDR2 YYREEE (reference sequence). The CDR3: CASSLVGGVNTEAFF. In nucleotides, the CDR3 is TGTGCCAGCAGCTTGGTTGGGGGAGTGAACACTGAAGCTTTCTTT. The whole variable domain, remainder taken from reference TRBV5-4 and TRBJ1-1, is ETGVTQSPTHLIKTRGQQVTLRCSSQSGHNTVSWYQQALGQGPQFIFQYYREEENGRGNFPPRFSGLQFPNYSSELNVNALELDDSALYLCASSLVGGVNTEAFFGQGTRLTVV.

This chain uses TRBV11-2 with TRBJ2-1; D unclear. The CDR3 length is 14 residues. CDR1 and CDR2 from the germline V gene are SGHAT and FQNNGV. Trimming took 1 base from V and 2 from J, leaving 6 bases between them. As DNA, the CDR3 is TGTGCCAGCAGCTTAGGACATCCCTACAATGAGCAGTTCTTC. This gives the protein CASSLGHPYNEQFF.